This T cell receptor beta chain was recorded in a study of T-cell memory formation after mild COVID-19. The CDR3 is 13 residues long. The V and J ends lost 2 bases and 6 bases, in that order; junction bases with no gene match: 2. 5'RACE, which relied on constant-segment primers, yielded TCR alpha and TCR beta cDNA libraries carrying sample barcodes and UMIs. TCRdb reprocessed the 5' RACE reads with MiXCR, giving one entry per CDR3 protein. The table records 300,000 to 400,000 distinct CDR3 sequences, roughly an eighth of them present only once. The sample consisted of PBMCs or a T cell subset sorted from them (not recorded which). The chain joins TRBV12-3 or TRBV12-4 to TRBJ2-5; 8 positions match TRBD1. This receptor was identified in a man younger than 30 who had mild COVID-19 (a few samples of this study predate the infection). Cell type and time point are not known. This chain's CDR3 is CASSLNRGKTQYF. The CDR3, as DNA: TGTGCCAGCAGTTTAAACAGGGGGAAGACCCAGTACTTC.